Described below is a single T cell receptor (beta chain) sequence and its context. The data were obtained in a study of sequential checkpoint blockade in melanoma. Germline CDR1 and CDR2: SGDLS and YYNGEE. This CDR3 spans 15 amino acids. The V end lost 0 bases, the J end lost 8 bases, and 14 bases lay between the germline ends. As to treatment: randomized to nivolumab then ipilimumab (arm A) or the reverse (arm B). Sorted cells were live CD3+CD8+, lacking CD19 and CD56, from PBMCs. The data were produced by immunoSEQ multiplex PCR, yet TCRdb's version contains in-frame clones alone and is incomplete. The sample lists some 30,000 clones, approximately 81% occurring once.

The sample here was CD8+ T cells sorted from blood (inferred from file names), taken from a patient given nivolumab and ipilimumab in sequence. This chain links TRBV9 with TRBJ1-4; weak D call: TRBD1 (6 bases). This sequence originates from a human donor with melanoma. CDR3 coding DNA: TGTGCCAGCAGCGTAGAGGCAGGGGAGGGAGAAAAACTGTTTTTT. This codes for CASSVEAGEGEKLFF. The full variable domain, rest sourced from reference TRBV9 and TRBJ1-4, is DSGVTQTPKHLITATGQRVTLRCSPRSGDLSVYWYQQSLDQGLQFLIQYYNGEERAKGNILERFSAQQFPDLHSELNLSSLELGDSALYFCASSVEAGEGEKLFFGSGTQLSVL.